This T cell receptor (beta chain) was sequenced in a study of cytomegalovirus exposure and HLA in healthy donors. Study-wide points: Later analysis showed most CMV-associated TCR beta chains appearing HLA-restricted. Three chains linked to CMV were shown in vitro to be specific for CMV antigens. A later analysis reported that several of the most significant clusters appeared to be linked to common viral pathogens, among them Epstein-Barr virus.

Details on this clone: Its antigen remains unidentified. The junction differs from germline at one of its ends, possibly a read error.

The PCR ran on 60 Vbeta and 13 Jbeta primers. Sequencing used immunoSEQ multiplex PCR; TCRdb keeps in-frame clones, though not all of them. Found here are 130,000 or so clones, 60% to 80% of them singletons; the top ten hold about 4.4%. At collection, donors were nominally healthy, but unrecorded immune exposures were probable. This CDR3 region has 16 residues. The germline V gene encodes CDR1 SGHDT and CDR2 YYEEEE. The V and J genes are TRBV5-6 and TRBJ2-1; possible D gene TRBD2, 6 bases. The clonotype comes from a middle-aged man in good health and CMV-seropositive. Sequencing used PBMCs. The chain's CDR3 is CASNPVDPAGYNAQFF. The CDR3 DNA sequence: TGTGCCAGCAACCCGGTTGACCCAGCGGGCTACAATGCGCAGTTCTTC.